The 10 T cell receptor beta chains below were found in one sample sequenced in a study of PD-1 blockade in classical Hodgkin lymphoma. Generated by immunoSEQ multiplex PCR, the TCRdb table keeps only in-frame clones and is missing some. The repertoire has about 110,000 clones, roughly nine tenths of them found once; the top ten carry around 20%. Each patient experienced a relapse that followed autologous stem cell transplantation, and brentuximab vedotin exposure varied. Sequencing used peripheral blood mononuclear cells (PBMCs), obtained before the second cycle of nivolumab. The origin of the receptors is a human donor with classical Hodgkin lymphoma.

This chain connects TRBV2 to TRBJ1-2, with 8 nucleotides matching TRBD1. The germline gives CDR1 SNHLY, CDR2 FYNNEI. The CDR3 is made up of 12 amino acids. Trimming at V came to 7 bases and at J to 3 bases, leaving 1 base not matched to a gene. The CDR3 nucleotides read TGTGCCAGCACAGGGGGCTACTATGGCTACACCTTC. Protein: CASTGGYYGYTF.

V and J are TRBV5-6 and TRBJ2-1; D possibly corresponds to TRBD1 (6 bases). Looked up from germline, CDR1 is SGHDT and CDR2 is YYEEEE. Trimming took 0 bases from V and 6 from J, leaving 13 bases between them. The CDR3 length is 15 residues. The CDR3 region is CASSLEQGLVNEQFF. DNA of the CDR3: TGTGCCAGCAGCTTGGAACAGGGTTTAGTCAATGAGCAGTTCTTC.

This chain uses TRBV7-2 with TRBJ2-7, with TRBD1 as a possible D gene (5 bases). Trimming removed 0 bases from V and 1 base from J, with 10 bases in between. CDR3 length equals 15 residues. The germline gives CDR1 SGHTA, CDR2 FQGNSA. The chain's CDR3 is CASSLAAQGSYEQYF. CDR3 DNA: TGTGCCAGCAGCTTAGCGGCCCAGGGATCCTACGAGCAGTACTTC.

This rearrangement joins TRBV4-1 to TRBJ2-5, with 9 bases that match TRBD1. From germline, CDR1 is MGHRA and CDR2 YSYEKL. J was trimmed by 4 bases and V by 4 bases; bases with no gene match: 1. This CDR3 spans 13 amino acids. The DNA for the CDR3 is TGCGCCAGCAGCCCGGACAGGGGAGAGACCCAGTACTTC. Translating gives CASSPDRGETQYF.

The chain uses TRBV6-6 and TRBJ1-2; D is possibly TRBD1 (6 bases). Germline CDR1 is MNHNY and CDR2 is SVGAGI (reference sequence). This CDR3 contains 12 residues. V was shortened by 6 bases and J by 8 bases, with 13 bases between the two germline ends. The CDR3 region is CASSRGDTGYTF. The CDR3 DNA follows: TGTGCCAGCAGCCGGGGGGACACCGGCTACACCTTC.

This chain uses TRBV6-1 with TRBJ1-4; no firm D call. The CDR3 length is 14 residues. CDR1 is MNHNS, CDR2 SASEGT, per germline. Trimming stripped 0 bases from V and 5 bases from J, with 7 bases between. CDR3 DNA sequence: TGTGCCAGCAGTGAAGCAACGGGGAATGAAAAACTGTTTTTT. It specifies CASSEATGNEKLFF.

The chain carries TRBV7-2 and TRBJ2-5; 8 nucleotides line up with TRBD2. The ends lost 2 bases at V and 5 bases at J; junction bases unmatched: 10. The CDR3 length is 16 residues. CDR1 SGHTA and CDR2 FQGNSA come from the germline V gene. In DNA form, the CDR3 reads TGTGCCAGCAGCTTATATAGGACCGCTAGCGGGGAGACCCAGTACTTC. As protein: CASSLYRTASGETQYF.

The chain carries TRBV7-2 and TRBJ2-1; 8 bases are a match to TRBD2. J gave up 3 bases and V 4 bases, and 5 bases lay outside the gene matches. In germline, CDR1 is SGHTA, CDR2 FQGNSA. The CDR3 is 15 residues long. CDR3 bases: TGTGCCAGCAGCTATAGCGGGACGCTCTACAATGAGCAGTTCTTC. Translated: CASSYSGTLYNEQFF.

The CDR3 sequence is CASSAGLPSTDTQYF. As DNA, the CDR3 is TGTGCCAGCAGCGCGGGACTGCCCAGCACAGATACGCAGTATTTT. The V call is TRBV5-4, the J call TRBJ2-3, with D perhaps TRBD2 (6 bases). The V end lost 4 bases, the J end lost 0 bases, and 12 bases lay between the germline ends. Germline loops: CDR1 SGHNT, CDR2 YYREEE (reference sequence). The CDR3 has 15 residues.

This sequence joins TRBV18 and TRBJ2-7; maybe TRBD1 (6 bases). This CDR3 contains 17 residues. V was shortened by 4 bases and J by 7 bases, with 26 bases between the two germline ends. Germline CDR1 is KGHSH and CDR2 is LQKENI. CDR3 sequence (DNA): TGTGCCAGCTCACTGTACCAGGACAGTGTAATTGCGCGGGAGCAGTACTTC. Translated, it gives CASSLYQDSVIAREQYF.